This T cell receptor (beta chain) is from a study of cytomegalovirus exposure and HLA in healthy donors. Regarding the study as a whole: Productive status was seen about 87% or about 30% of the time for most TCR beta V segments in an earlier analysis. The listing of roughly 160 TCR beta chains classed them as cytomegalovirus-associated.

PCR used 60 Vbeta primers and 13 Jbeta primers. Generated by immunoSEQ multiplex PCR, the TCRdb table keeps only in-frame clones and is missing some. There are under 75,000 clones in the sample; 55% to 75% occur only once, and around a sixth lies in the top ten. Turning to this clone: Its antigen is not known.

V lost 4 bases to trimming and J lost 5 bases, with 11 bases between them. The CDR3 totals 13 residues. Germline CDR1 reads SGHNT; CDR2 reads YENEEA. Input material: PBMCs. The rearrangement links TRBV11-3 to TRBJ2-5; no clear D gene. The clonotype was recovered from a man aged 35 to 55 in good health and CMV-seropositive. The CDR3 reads CASSSQSGETQYF. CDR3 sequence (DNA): TGTGCCAGCAGCTCCCAGTCCGGGGAGACCCAGTACTTC. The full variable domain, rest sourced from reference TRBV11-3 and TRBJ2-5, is EAGVVQSPRYKIIEKKQPVAFWCNPISGHNTLYWYLQNLGQGPELLIRYENEEAVDDSQLPKDRFSAERLKGVDSTLKIQPAELGDSAVYLCASSSQSGETQYFGPGTRLLVL.